This T cell receptor beta chain appears in the sequencing data of a study of shared clonotypes between healthy human individuals (dated by TCRdb to the early 2020s). As for the study more broadly: The cohort included three men and a couple of women between 18 and 49 years of age. To increase sequencing depth and limit assay-specific biases, different laboratories used diverse techniques to prepare libraries and sequence TCR repertoires. Per donor, leukapheresis produced somewhere between about 0.8 and 9 billion PBMCs. To estimate repertoire size and how much clonotypes are shared between individuals, the study performed deep sequencing of blood TCR repertoires from five healthy adults. For each donor, CD4 naive and CD4 memory were each run on three plates, CD8 naive on two plates, and CD8 memory on one plate.

A note on this clone: What this receptor recognizes is not known. There are no base qualities to consult, and no much larger clone falls within one base.

Healthy HIV-negative adults with no recently reported acute infections or vaccinations were included as donors. All donors were Caucasian adults living in Nashville, Tennessee, USA. CD4+ T cells were enriched through magnetic negative selection, after which naive cells were positively selected on CD45RA and the remaining negative fraction served as the memory subset. Blood was obtained by leukapheresis, after which PBMCs were separated by Ficoll-Histopaque density gradient centrifugation and cryopreserved in liquid nitrogen vapor phase. Purity and quantity of every magnetically sorted T cell population were checked by analytical flow cytometry. Genomic DNA was isolated from each sorted fraction and quantified by UV absorbance on a Nanodrop 2000c. From cysteine to phenylalanine, the CDR3 is 15 amino acids long. The sequence is cut down to CDR3 DNA, 45 bases in frame from base 1. V sheds 6 bases and J sheds 4 bases, leaving 17 bases between their ends. In the germline V gene, CDR1 corresponds to SNHLY and CDR2 to FYNNEI.

Using the deep immunoSEQ assay, multiplex PCR amplified TCR CDR3 regions from genomic DNA. For each cell subset, the extracted genomic DNA was distributed evenly across all wells of several immunoSEQ 96-well plates, and each plate served as one replicate. For sorted subsets, roughly 200 ng genomic DNA, equal to 30,000 or so T cell genomes, was loaded into each replicate PCR. Purified libraries were quantified with a Qubit 3.0 fluorometer, sized on a Bioanalyzer 2100, and re-quantified with the KAPA Library Quantification kit. Each immunoSEQ 96-well plate was sequenced on its own single-read 150-cycle Illumina NextSeq 550 flow cell. As for how the authors treated the data: Because the immunoSEQ output included only junctional sequences and no quality scores, the filtering could not be the same as the filtering used for full-length reads. Sequences were annotated with PyIR, a Python wrapper for IgBLAST v1.9, and V/J genes and CDR3 were assigned using IMGT germline references. Reads were removed for weak V/J assignments (E-value above 1e-6), missing CDR3, stop codons, out-of-frame junctions, or ambiguous translated residues. V3J clonotypes were defined as sequences sharing an identical inferred V gene, J gene, and CDR3 amino acid sequence. The percentage overlap between two repertoires was calculated by dividing the number of shared unique clonotypes by the size of the smaller repertoire. Three approaches were used to assess repertoire richness: RTK rarefaction, the Chao1 estimator, and Recon v2.1 estimates of unobserved clonotypes. Generation probabilities were computed with OLGA for all TCRbeta clonotypes obtained by the gDNA method from a handful of donors. This immuneACCESS table, as held by TCRdb, lists in-frame sequences with V and J called but not all clones. Of the missing ones, under half trace to an unresolved V gene in checked studies; the others have no known cause. D and trimming come from the DNA, and the V and J calls and clone size come from that table. The sample data list 1.6 million or so clones, and 97% to 99% of these were observed just once. The ten largest clones take up roughly 0.36% of the sample.

The paper's findings and limits, for the study overall: Compared with non-shared clonotypes, clonotypes shared by all four sorted-subset donors had higher generation probabilities. The small number of donors limited the genetic and exposure-history diversity represented. Naive subsets generally had larger estimated clonotype richness than memory subsets. Sampling was restricted to blood, and TCR repertoires in tissue are likely to differ from TCR repertoires in blood. Sharing across a few donors was observed for about 5% of naive CD4, around 3.5% of naive CD8, roughly 2.4% of memory CD4, and roughly 0.4% of memory CD8 clonotypes. Pairwise subsampling led to the expectation that sequencing depth would affect the degree of clonotype sharing among donors. Even with the large sequencing depth, rarefaction of the sorted-subset datasets indicated that sequencing was incomplete.

The sample taken for sequencing was naive CD4+ T cells sorted from blood. Explained via the paper, the cell subset or site label denotes: CD45RA+ positively selected. This clonotype was sampled from a man aged 25-45 years in good health. The sequence links TRBV2 to TRBJ2-3; no D gene call is confident. The CDR3 region reads CASRDISLGADTQYF. The nucleotide sequence is given as TGTGCCAGCAGAGATATTAGTCTAGGAGCAGATACGCAGTATTTT.